One and the same sample provided the 5 T cell receptor beta chains below, sequenced in a study of shared clonotypes between healthy human individuals. Assay: immunoSEQ multiplex PCR; the TCRdb copy retains only in-frame clones and omits some. The sample shows a few million clones, just over 90% of them seen only once. The sequenced material came from naive CD4+ T cells sorted from blood. Stated subset: CD45RA+ positively selected. These receptors were taken from a young man in good health.

This chain joins TRBV11-2 and TRBJ2-5, with 9 positions matching TRBD2. This CDR3 has 15 amino acids. Looked up from germline, CDR1 is SGHAT and CDR2 is FQNNGV. V was clipped by 3 bases and J by 5 bases; unmatched bases: 7. The CDR3 sequence is CASSFSGGERETQYF. For the CDR3, the DNA is TGTGCCAGCAGCTTTAGCGGGGGAGAACGGGAGACCCAGTACTTC.

The chain carries TRBV6-6 and TRBJ1-3; 7 bases fit TRBD1. CDR3 length equals 16 residues. Germline loops: CDR1 MNHNY, CDR2 SVGAGI (reference sequence). V gave up 2 bases and J gave up 9 bases; unmatched junction bases: 13. CDR3 DNA: TGTGCCAGCAGTTACCCCGGGACAGCGGGGACGGGCACCATATATTTT. Translated: CASSYPGTAGTGTIYF.

The chain is built from TRBV6-5 and TRBJ2-7; tentative D call: TRBD2 (5 bases). The V gene lost 2 bases and the J gene lost 1 base, with 12 bases spanning the gap. Per germline, CDR1 MNHEY and CDR2 SVGAGI. The CDR3 is 15 amino acids. The CDR3 nucleotides read TGTGCCAGCAGTTACCTCTACAGCGGTTCCTACGAGCAGTACTTC. It is translated as CASSYLYSGSYEQYF.

The J gene is TRBJ2-5, the V gene TRBV5-6; D may be TRBD1 (5 bases). The J call may be in error: the DNA end matches TRBJ2-7 better. The germline V gene encodes CDR1 SGHDT and CDR2 YYEEEE. This CDR3 contains 15 residues. CDR3 DNA sequence: TGTGCCAGCAGCTTGGAGTGGGGCGAAGGCTACGAGCAGTACTTC. This gives the protein CASSLEWGEGYEQYF.

The V call is TRBV7-9, the J call TRBJ2-1; 7 bases line up with TRBD2. V lost 7 bases to trimming and J lost 0 bases; unmatched junction nucleotides: 9. This CDR3 is 16 amino acids long. CDR1 and CDR2 (germline): SEHNR, FQNEAQ (reference sequence). Here the CDR3 reads CASTLGRTSSYNEQFF. The CDR3 DNA follows: TGTGCCAGCACCTTGGGCCGGACTAGCTCCTACAATGAGCAGTTCTTC.